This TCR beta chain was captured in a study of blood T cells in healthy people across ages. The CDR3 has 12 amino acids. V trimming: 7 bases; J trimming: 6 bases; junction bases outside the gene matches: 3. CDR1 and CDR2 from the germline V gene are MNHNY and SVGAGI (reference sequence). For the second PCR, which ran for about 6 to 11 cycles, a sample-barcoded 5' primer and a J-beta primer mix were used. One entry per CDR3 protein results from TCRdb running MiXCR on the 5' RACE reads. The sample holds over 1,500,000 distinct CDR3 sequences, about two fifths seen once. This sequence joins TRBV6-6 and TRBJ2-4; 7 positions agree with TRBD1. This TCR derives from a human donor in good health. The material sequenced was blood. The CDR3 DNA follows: TGTGCCAGCACTAACAGGGGAAACATTCAGTACTTC. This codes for CASTNRGNIQYF.